One and the same sample provided the 7 T cell receptor beta chains below, sequenced in a study of cytomegalovirus exposure and HLA in healthy donors. With 60 Vbeta and 13 Jbeta primers, the PCR was carried out. Sequencing used immunoSEQ multiplex PCR; TCRdb keeps in-frame clones, though not all of them. Here the sample spans 100,000 to 150,000 clones, 81% being singletons. The specimen sequenced was PBMCs. These receptors were collected from a woman between 35 and 50 years old in good health and CMV-seronegative.

The chain has TRBV29-1 and TRBJ1-1, with D hard to call. V was clipped by 0 bases and J by 3 bases, with 5 bases between them. The CDR3 is 12 amino acids. Germline V lookup: CDR1 SQVTM, CDR2 ANQGSEA. CDR3 residues: CSVEDGHTEAFF. CDR3 sequence (DNA): TGCAGCGTTGAAGATGGGCACACTGAAGCTTTCTTT.

This chain links TRBV6-6 with TRBJ2-2; 8 bases match TRBD1. This CDR3 is built from 16 residues. Per the germline V gene, CDR1 is MNHNY and CDR2 is SVGAGI (reference sequence). Losses at the gene ends were 6 bases for V and 2 bases for J; bases not matched to a gene: 8. The CDR3 region is CASSRPGQENTGELFF. In DNA form, the CDR3 reads TGTGCCAGCAGCCGCCCGGGACAGGAAAACACCGGGGAGCTGTTTTTT.

In nucleotides, the CDR3 is TGTGCCAGCAGTGAAGCTCGGAGCAGGGGATACACTGAAGCTTTCTTT. Its protein product is CASSEARSRGYTEAFF. The V gene is TRBV6-1, the J gene TRBJ1-1; tentative D call: TRBD1 (6 bases). Germline V lookup: CDR1 MNHNS, CDR2 SASEGT. This CDR3 comprises 16 residues. V gave up 0 bases and J gave up 3 bases, with 14 bases separating them.

The genes are TRBV11-2 and TRBJ2-7; 7 bases match TRBD2. V gave up 2 bases and J gave up 1 base; unmatched junction bases: 17. This CDR3 comprises 19 residues. CDR1 and CDR2 (germline): SGHAT, FQNNGV. In DNA form, the CDR3 reads TGTGCCAGCAGCTTAAAACCAGCAGCCTCGGGAGGAATTTCCTACGAGCAGTACTTC. Translation gives CASSLKPAASGGISYEQYF.

The CDR3 nucleotides read TGCGCCAGCAGCTTGGCCGATTCGGTGTCCGAGCAGTACTTC. Translated: CASSLADSVSEQYF. The chain combines TRBV5-1 with TRBJ2-7, with D unresolved. The germline V gene has CDR1 SGHRS and CDR2 YFSETQ. The CDR3 consists of 14 residues. V was cut by 0 bases and J by 6 bases, with 13 bases left in between.

The V gene is TRBV6-5, the J gene TRBJ2-7; 12 nucleotides match TRBD2. The CDR3 runs 15 residues. Germline loops: CDR1 MNHEY, CDR2 SVGAGI. After removal of 5 bases from V and 1 base from J, the junction contained 3 bases not matched to a gene. CDR3 region: CASSLTSGRSYEQYF. The CDR3 DNA is TGTGCCAGCAGTCTCACTAGCGGGAGGTCCTACGAGCAGTACTTC.

This chain joins TRBV27 and TRBJ1-2, with TRBD1 as a possible D gene (5 bases). Trimming pared 0 bases from V and 6 bases from J, leaving 14 bases between. Germline assignment: CDR1 MNHEY and CDR2 SMNVEV (reference sequence). The CDR3 is made up of 15 amino acids. The CDR3 protein is CASSLSVKGAHGYTF. CDR3 DNA: TGTGCCAGCAGTTTATCGGTGAAAGGGGCTCATGGCTACACCTTC.